A single sample is the source of the 18 T cell receptor beta chains below, sequenced in a study of cytotoxic CD8 clonotypes in ibrutinib-treated CLL. The repertoire was sequenced with immunoSEQ multiplex PCR; TCRdb's copy has only in-frame clones and lacks some. In the table there are 49,000 or so clones, around 53% of which are singletons. The source material was PBMCs, sampled after 12 months of ibrutinib treatment. The receptors stem from a human donor with chronic lymphocytic leukemia.

This chain joins TRBV28 and TRBJ2-7; 8 bases fit TRBD1. V lost 4 bases and J lost 4; bases outside the gene matches: 9. Germline loops: CDR1 MDHEN, CDR2 SYDVKM. This CDR3 spans 15 amino acids. The CDR3 protein is CASSSRQGSRYEQYF. The CDR3 coding sequence is TGTGCCAGCAGTTCCCGACAGGGGTCTAGGTACGAGCAGTACTTC.

The rearrangement uses TRBV28 and TRBJ1-1; a possible D gene is TRBD1 (5 bases). The CDR3 is 13 amino acids. V was cut by 4 bases and J by 0 bases, with 6 bases left in between. Germline lookup yields CDR1 MDHEN and CDR2 SYDVKM. The chain's CDR3 is CASSWDVNTEAFF. In DNA, the CDR3 is TGTGCCAGCAGTTGGGACGTGAACACTGAAGCTTTCTTT.

The chain employs TRBV7-2 and TRBJ2-7, with D perhaps TRBD1 or TRBD2 (6 bases each). Germline V gene sequence: CDR1 SGHTA, CDR2 FQGNSA. CDR3 size: 16 residues. Trimming removed 5 bases from V and 5 bases from J, with 22 bases in between. DNA for the CDR3: TGTGCCAGCAGCCCACCTGAGGGGGTAGCGGTTCACGAGCAGTACTTC. It is translated as CASSPPEGVAVHEQYF.

This clone was recorded only once. V gene TRBV2 combines with J gene TRBJ1-5; a possible D gene is TRBD1 (6 bases). The CDR3 runs to 15 residues. The germline gives CDR1 SNHLY, CDR2 FYNNEI. V shed 3 bases and J shed 5 bases, with 14 bases lying between them. In nucleotides, the CDR3 is TGTGCCAGCAGTGATCAACAGGGTCCCCATCAGCCCCAGCATTTT. Residues: CASSDQQGPHQPQHF.

The genes are TRBV7-9 and TRBJ2-1; D might be TRBD1 or TRBD2, each matching 5 bases. V shed 5 bases and J shed 9 bases, with 11 bases lying between them. Germline CDR1 and CDR2: SEHNR and FQNEAQ (reference sequence). The CDR3 runs to 12 residues. CDR3 residues: CASSPLRGEQFF. The CDR3 nucleotides are TGTGCCAGCAGCCCCCTGAGGGGTGAGCAGTTCTTC.

The J gene is TRBJ2-3, the V gene TRBV7-9, with TRBD2 matching over 14 bases. Unmatched junction bases numbered 5, after V lost 5 bases and J lost 4 bases. In germline, CDR1 is SEHNR, CDR2 FQNEAQ (reference sequence). This CDR3 has 16 amino acids. The CDR3 region is CASSQGLAGVSDTQYF. CDR3 DNA: TGTGCCAGCAGCCAGGGACTAGCGGGAGTTTCAGATACGCAGTATTTT.

This clone showed up just a few times. This sequence joins TRBV9 and TRBJ2-1, with D unresolved. The germline V and J ends were trimmed by 0 bases and 8 bases, with 12 bases remaining between them. Germline loops: CDR1 SGDLS, CDR2 YYNGEE. This CDR3 is built from 14 residues. Here the CDR3 DNA reads TGTGCCAGCAGCGTAGAGGGCCGGTGGCATGAGCAGTTCTTC. Its translation: CASSVEGRWHEQFF. Drawing the rest from reference TRBV9 and TRBJ2-1, the complete variable domain is DSGVTQTPKHLITATGQRVTLRCSPRSGDLSVYWYQQSLDQGLQFLIQYYNGEERAKGNILERFSAQQFPDLHSELNLSSLELGDSALYFCASSVEGRWHEQFFGPGTRLTVL.

The chain recombines TRBV28 with TRBJ1-3; no clear D gene. V lost 5 bases, J lost 2 bases, and 16 bases lay in between. Germline values: CDR1 MDHEN, CDR2 SYDVKM. CDR3 size: 16 residues. As DNA, the CDR3 is TGTGCCAGCAGTCATGGGAGGCGATCTACTGGAAACACCATATATTTT. This codes for CASSHGRRSTGNTIYF.

Remarks on this clone: This likely traces to a read error, being one base from a far larger clone. The chain uses TRBV2 and TRBJ2-7; D is perhaps TRBD2 (7 bases). This CDR3 is built from 15 residues. The germline CDR1 and CDR2 sequences are SNHLY and FYNNEI. In DNA form, the CDR3 reads TGTGCCAGCAGGGAAGGGGGGGCCTATAATTCACCCCTCCACTTC. Amino acids: CASREGGAYNSPLHF. Drawing the rest from reference TRBV2 and TRBJ2-7, the complete variable domain is EPEVTQTPSHQVTQMGQEVILRCVPISNHLYFYWYRQILGQKVEFLVSFYNNEISEKSEIFDDQFSVERPDGSNFTLKIRSTKLEDSAMYFCASREGGAYNSPLHFGPGTRLTVT.

This clone was picked up a small number of times. This chain joins TRBV15 and TRBJ1-5, with D perhaps matching TRBD1 (6 bases). The CDR3 runs 16 residues. From germline, CDR1 is LNHNV and CDR2 YYDKDF (reference sequence). Trimming removed 0 bases at V and 3 bases at J, with 12 bases between. CDR3 nucleotides: TGTGCCACCAGCAGAGATCCGGGGGCTACCAATCAGCCCCAGCATTTT. Its translation is CATSRDPGATNQPQHF. The entire variable domain, with the rest obtained from reference TRBV15 and TRBJ1-5, is as follows: DAMVIQNPRYQVTQFGKPVTLSCSQTLNHNVMYWYQQKSSQAPKLLFHYYDKDFNNEADTPDNFQSRRPNTSFCFLDIRSPGLGDTAMYLCATSRDPGATNQPQHFGDGTRLSIL.

This clone showed up many times. In nucleotides, the CDR3 is TGTGCCAGCAGCTTCCTGACAGGACATTCACCCCTCCACTTT. The encoded protein is CASSFLTGHSPLHF. The V gene is TRBV7-9, the J gene TRBJ1-6, with D possibly matching TRBD1 (6 bases). The CDR3 has 14 amino acids. The germline V gene has CDR1 SEHNR and CDR2 FQNEAQ (reference sequence). Trimming cost V 3 bases and J 8 bases, with 11 bases left between them.

This rearrangement joins TRBV28 to TRBJ2-3, with D possibly TRBD1 on 5 matching bases. V was cut by 9 bases and J by 4 bases, with 17 bases left in between. Germline CDR1 MDHEN, CDR2 SYDVKM. The CDR3 totals 14 residues. Written as DNA, the CDR3 is TGTGCCAGTAGGGGAAGACGCGAGGCAGATACGCAGTATTTT. It specifies CASRGRREADTQYF.

The J gene is TRBJ2-7, the V gene TRBV11-2; the match to TRBD2 covers 7 bases. CDR1 is SGHAT, CDR2 FQNNGV, per germline. The CDR3 consists of 15 residues. Losses at the gene ends were 2 bases for V and 5 bases for J; bases not matched to a gene: 9. CDR3 nucleotides: TGTGCCAGCAGCTTATCCGGGACTATCTTCGACGAGCAGTACTTC. This translates into CASSLSGTIFDEQYF. Combining the CDR3 with reference TRBV11-2 and TRBJ2-7 gives the whole variable domain EAGVAQSPRYKIIEKRQSVAFWCNPISGHATLYWYQQILGQGPKLLIQFQNNGVVDDSQLPKDRFSAERLKGVDSTLKIQPAKLEDSAVYLCASSLSGTIFDEQYFGPGTRLTVT.

This clone was detected a few times. CDR3 coding DNA: TGTGCCAGCAGTGAATTGGGGAAAAGGGGCTACACCTTC. Translation gives CASSELGKRGYTF. The chain links TRBV25-1 to TRBJ1-2; no clear D gene. Germline lookup yields CDR1 MGHDK and CDR2 SYGVNS. Between the trimmed V and J ends, which lost 1 base and 8 bases, there was a span of 11 bases. The CDR3 loop spans 13 amino acids.

The chain links TRBV4-1 to TRBJ1-5, with D possibly TRBD1 on 6 matching bases. Trimming stripped 3 bases from V and 7 bases from J, with 13 bases between. The CDR3 is 14 residues long. CDR1 is MGHRA and CDR2 is YSYEKL in the germline V gene. The CDR3 DNA follows: TGCGCCAGCAGCCACGAAGGGGGGGACCAGCCCCAGCATTTT. It specifies CASSHEGGDQPQHF.

The rearrangement joins TRBV20-1 to TRBJ2-3; D is ambiguous. Germline lookup yields CDR1 DFQATT and CDR2 SNEGSKA (reference sequence). Trimming removed 1 base at V and 7 bases at J, with 6 bases between. CDR3 length: 11 residues. CDR3 DNA: TGCAGTGCTAGAGCTCTAAATACGCAGTATTTT. Its protein is CSARALNTQYF.

The gene calls are TRBV29-1 and TRBJ2-2; TRBD2 is a possible D gene (5 bases). This CDR3 is 14 amino acids long. The V and J ends lost 7 bases and 3 bases respectively, with 15 bases between them. Per the germline V gene, CDR1 is SQVTM and CDR2 is ANQGSEA. CDR3 residues: CSALRETHTGELFF. As DNA, the CDR3 is TGCAGCGCCCTAAGGGAGACACACACCGGGGAGCTGTTTTTT.

The rearrangement joins TRBV28 to TRBJ1-2; perhaps TRBD1 as D (6 bases). Per germline, CDR1 MDHEN and CDR2 SYDVKM. The germline V and J ends were trimmed by 5 bases and 7 bases, with 17 bases remaining between them. The CDR3 length is 14 residues. In nucleotides, the CDR3 is TGTGCCAGCAGTCCCCCGGGACAAAGATTTGGCTACACCTTC. Its protein product is CASSPPGQRFGYTF.